This T cell receptor (beta chain) derives from a study of siplizumab effects on memory and regulatory T cells. General observations from the study: Tracing alloreactive clones into unstimulated subsets worked for only a minor fraction of them. Proliferating CD4+ or CD8+ clones, roughly 75-95% of them, lacked an assignable naive or memory phenotype.

For this clone: Antigen: not known.

Each sample had 9.3 x 10^4 or so TCR templates assayed. Some clones are missing from TCRdb's copy, which holds only in-frame ones; the method was immunoSEQ multiplex PCR. The table shows around 100,000 clones, with approximately 94% occurring only once. CDR3 length equals 15 residues. V was shortened by 3 bases and J by 5 bases, with 15 bases between the two germline ends. Germline CDR1 and CDR2: SGHTA and FQGTGA. Material: non-Treg CD4+ T cells sorted from blood. The chain has TRBV7-3 and TRBJ2-3; maybe TRBD2 (6 bases). This receptor was obtained from a human donor in good health. Written as DNA, the CDR3 is TGTGCCAGCAGCTTCGGAGCGGGTTTCGGAGATACGCAGTATTTT. Its protein product is CASSFGAGFGDTQYF.